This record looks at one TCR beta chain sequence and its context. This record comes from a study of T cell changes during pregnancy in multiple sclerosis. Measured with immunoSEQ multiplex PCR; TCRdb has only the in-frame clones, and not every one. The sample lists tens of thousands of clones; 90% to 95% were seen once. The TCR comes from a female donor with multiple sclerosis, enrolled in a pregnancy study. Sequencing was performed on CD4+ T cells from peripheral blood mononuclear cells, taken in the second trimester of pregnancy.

CDR3 nucleotides: TGTGCCGTTAGCGGGAGAGACTCAGATACGCAGTATTTT. This translates into CAVSGRDSDTQYF. This chain connects TRBV15 to TRBJ2-3, with 9 bases identical to TRBD2. The germline V gene encodes CDR1 LNHNV and CDR2 YYDKDF (reference sequence). Losses at the gene ends were 11 bases for V and 4 bases for J; bases not matched to a gene: 7. The CDR3 runs to 13 residues.